The sequence of this TCR beta chain was determined in a study of blood T cell repertoires in COVID-19. Study summary: Nucleic acid was either cDNA or gDNA, and it came from T cells, B-cell-depleted T cells, or PBMCs.

As handled by the study authors: How many nucleated cells were present was estimated from reference gene primer amplification. The repertoire was sequenced with immunoSEQ multiplex PCR; TCRdb's copy has only in-frame clones and lacks some. Clonal size and the V and J genes are those of that table, whereas D and trimming came from the DNA. The data show approximately 190,000 clones, 80% seen once. The source is a man aged 60-69 years with acute or convalescent COVID-19. Sequencing was carried out using peripheral blood.

The CDR3 nucleotides are TGTGCCAGCAGTTACCAGGGAGGGGGAAATCAGCCCCAGCATTTT. Translated, it gives CASSYQGGGNQPQHF. This chain links TRBV28 with TRBJ1-5; D may be TRBD1 (6 bases). The CDR3 has 15 amino acids. Germline CDR1 MDHEN, CDR2 SYDVKM. Trimming took off 4 bases at V and 4 bases at J, with 14 bases between the two ends.